The present entry profiles one TCR beta chain with its context. The sample belongs to a study of T-cell reconstitution after alpha-beta-depleted transplantation in children. V was trimmed by 5 bases and J by 10 bases, leaving 14 bases between them. The CDR3 spans 12 residues. Germline V lookup: CDR1 SGHTA, CDR2 FQGNSA. TCRbeta library preparation incorporated unique molecular identifiers. TCRdb re-called the PCR reads through MiXCR, storing one row per CDR3 protein. The sample lists approximately 640,000 distinct CDR3 sequences, approximately 16% occurring once. This chain connects TRBV7-2 to TRBJ1-1; no reliable D call. The sequences come from PBMCs from the stem cell graft donor, collected from the stem cell graft. The clonotype originates from a human donor who donated a stem cell graft to a child with acute myeloid leukemia. CDR3 bases: TGTGCCAGCAGCCTGCTTGCAGAGCGAGCTTTCTTT. Translating it yields CASSLLAERAFF.